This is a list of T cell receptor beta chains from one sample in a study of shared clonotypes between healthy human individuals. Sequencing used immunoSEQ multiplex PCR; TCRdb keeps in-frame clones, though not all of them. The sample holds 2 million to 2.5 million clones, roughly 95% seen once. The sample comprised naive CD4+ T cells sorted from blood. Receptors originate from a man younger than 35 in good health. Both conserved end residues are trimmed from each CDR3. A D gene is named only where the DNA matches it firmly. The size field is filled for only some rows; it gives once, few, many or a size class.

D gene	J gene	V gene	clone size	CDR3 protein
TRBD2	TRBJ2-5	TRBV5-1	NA	ASSLGLAGTQETQY
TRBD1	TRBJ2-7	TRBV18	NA	ASSQGQGIGYEQY
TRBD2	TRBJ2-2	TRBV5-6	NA	ASSFRGVNTGELF
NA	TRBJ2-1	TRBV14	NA	ASSRTPYNEQF
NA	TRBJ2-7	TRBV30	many	AWGRDAREQY
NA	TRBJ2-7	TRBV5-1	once	ASSSTQVAAYEQY
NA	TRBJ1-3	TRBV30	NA	AWRRAGPSGNTIY
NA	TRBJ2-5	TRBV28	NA	ASSLLSTETQY
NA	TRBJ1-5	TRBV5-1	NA	ASSLEGSSNQPQH
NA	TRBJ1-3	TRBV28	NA	ASSLGGSGNTIY
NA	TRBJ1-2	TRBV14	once	ASSQGTGMEGYT
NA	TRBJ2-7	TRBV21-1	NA	ASPQGALFPYEQY
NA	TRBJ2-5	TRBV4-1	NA	ASSQDTGNQETQY
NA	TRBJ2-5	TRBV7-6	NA	ASSLGQGRPTETQY
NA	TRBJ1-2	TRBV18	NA	ASSPDTYGYT
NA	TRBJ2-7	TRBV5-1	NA	ASSLVTGFSYEQY
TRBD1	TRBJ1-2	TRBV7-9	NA	ASGQGLYGYT
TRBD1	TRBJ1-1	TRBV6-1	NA	ASSDDRGILGEVTEAF
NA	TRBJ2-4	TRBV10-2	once	ASIADLAKNIQY
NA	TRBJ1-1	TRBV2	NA	ASRRRESTEAF
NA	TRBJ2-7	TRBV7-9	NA	ASSLAGRGEQY
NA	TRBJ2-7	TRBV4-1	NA	ASSQQPGGNYEQY
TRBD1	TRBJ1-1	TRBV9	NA	ASSADRLGTEAF
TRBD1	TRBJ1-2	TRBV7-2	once	ASSEGTANPNYGYT
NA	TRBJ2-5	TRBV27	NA	ASRDTSSETQY
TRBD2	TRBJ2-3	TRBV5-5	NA	ASSWGSSGTTDTQY
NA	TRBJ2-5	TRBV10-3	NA	AISGRGEQETQY
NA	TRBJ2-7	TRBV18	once	ASSPPRIGPYEQY
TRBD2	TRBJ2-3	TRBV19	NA	ASSPLAGGPTDTQY
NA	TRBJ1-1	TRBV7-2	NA	ASSLIVWETEAF
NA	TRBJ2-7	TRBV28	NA	ASSRLDTYEQY
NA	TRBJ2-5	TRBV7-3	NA	ASSQGTKETQY
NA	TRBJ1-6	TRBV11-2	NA	ASSPMVSRSGSPLH
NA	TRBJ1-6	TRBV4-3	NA	ASSQESPGSSYNSPLH
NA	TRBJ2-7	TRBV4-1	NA	ASSQPSATFYEQY
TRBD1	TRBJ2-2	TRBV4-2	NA	ASSQGSQGAVAGELF
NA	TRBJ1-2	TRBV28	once	ASSPYGGRYGYT
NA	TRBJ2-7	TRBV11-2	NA	ASSRAIYEQY
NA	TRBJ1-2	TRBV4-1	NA	ASSPTALTENGYT
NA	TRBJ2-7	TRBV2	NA	ASSEDVGSDRSYEQY
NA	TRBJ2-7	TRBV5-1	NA	ASSLEQATYEQY
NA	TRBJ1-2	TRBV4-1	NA	ASSRIRGLNISGIRNYGYT
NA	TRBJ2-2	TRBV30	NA	AWSVVSLGTGELF
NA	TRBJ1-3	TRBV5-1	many	ASSLGLLSGNTIY
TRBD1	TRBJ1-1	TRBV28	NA	ASRAGGLGTEAF
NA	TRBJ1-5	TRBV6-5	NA	ASAPLQGDQPQH
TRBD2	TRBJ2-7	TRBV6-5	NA	ASNGWTSGVYEQY
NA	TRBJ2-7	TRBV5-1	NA	ASSLVGDSSYEQY
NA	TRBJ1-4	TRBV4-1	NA	ASSQGEKLF
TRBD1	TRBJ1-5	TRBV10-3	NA	AISESGDRFNQPQH
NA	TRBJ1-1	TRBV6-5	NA	ASSSTWIWGAF
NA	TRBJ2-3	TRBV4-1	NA	ASSPRSLAVGPGTQY
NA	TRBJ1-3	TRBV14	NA	ASSRLLGALSGNTIY
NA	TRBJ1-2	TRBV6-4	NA	ASSGGATSRYGYT